The sequence of this TCR beta chain was determined in a study of T cell clusters in autoimmune cytopenias. Study outcomes and limitations: TRB repertoire shifts in secondary cytopenia and chronic lymphocytic leukemia mostly reflected lymphoma, not autoimmunity. Healthy donors had about 2.8-fold more exclusive TRB clusters than active autoimmune hepatitis patients. Clustering suggested that physiological T cell clusters were missing in primary autoimmune cytopenia patients. Comparing secondary cytopenia with chronic lymphocytic leukemia showed no cluster-lack signature, apparently masked by lymphoma repertoire.

TRB amplification used 250 ng of peripheral blood genomic DNA. Multiplex touch-down PCR amplified TRB using TRB-A and TRB-B pools in one tube. TCRdb reanalyzed the multiplex PCR reads, giving one entry per CDR3 protein sequence and no DNA. The ten top clones account for over 45%, within a sample of 900 to 1,300 distinct CDR3 sequences. The CDR3 sequence is 18 residues long. CDR1 is SGHKS, CDR2 YYEKEE, per germline (reference sequence). Considering frequency, this clonotype is large. Its target is unknown. J is TRBJ2-2 and V is TRBV5-5; TCRdb outputs TRBD2, but without DNA this stays unchecked. Material for sequencing was peripheral blood. The sequence derives from a human donor with an autoimmune cytopenia or autoimmune hepatitis (not recorded which). CDR3 in amino acids: CASSHGLAGGPYTGELFF.